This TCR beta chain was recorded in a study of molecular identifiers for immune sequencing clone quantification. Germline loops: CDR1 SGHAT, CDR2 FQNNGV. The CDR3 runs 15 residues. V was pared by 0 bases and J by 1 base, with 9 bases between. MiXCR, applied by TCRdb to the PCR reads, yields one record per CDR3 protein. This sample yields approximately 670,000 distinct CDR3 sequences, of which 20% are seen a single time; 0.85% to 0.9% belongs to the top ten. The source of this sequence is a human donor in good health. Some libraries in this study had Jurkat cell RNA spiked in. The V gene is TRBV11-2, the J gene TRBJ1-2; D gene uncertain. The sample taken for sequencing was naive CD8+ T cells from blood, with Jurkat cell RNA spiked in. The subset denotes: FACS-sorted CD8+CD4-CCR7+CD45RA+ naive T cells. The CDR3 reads CASSLEGGINYGYTF. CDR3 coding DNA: TGTGCCAGCAGCTTAGAGGGAGGGATTAACTATGGCTACACCTTC.